This T cell receptor (beta chain) stems from a study of T cell responses to AZD1222 COVID-19 vaccine. Profiling relied on immunoSEQ multiplex PCR, and the TCRdb table lists in-frame clones only, not all of them. Of tens of thousands of clones listed, approximately 83% are singletons. Study results and limitations: No repertoire was sampled before or during the peak T cell response, only after it. Donors were chiefly white British, with a greater number of females, and clonal diversity was perhaps underestimated.

The CDR3 is 11 amino acids. Germline CDR1 reads SGDLS; CDR2 reads YYNGEE. Trimming stripped 4 bases from V and 4 bases from J, with 2 bases between. Worth noting for this clone: Its antigen is unidentified.

The chain has TRBV9 and TRBJ2-2; D is unclear. The sequence was collected from an adult in good health. Sequences were derived from peripheral blood, sampled on day 0 of AZD1222 vaccination. CDR3 in amino acids: CASSTTGELFF. The CDR3 bases are TGTGCCAGCAGCACCACCGGGGAGCTGTTTTTT.